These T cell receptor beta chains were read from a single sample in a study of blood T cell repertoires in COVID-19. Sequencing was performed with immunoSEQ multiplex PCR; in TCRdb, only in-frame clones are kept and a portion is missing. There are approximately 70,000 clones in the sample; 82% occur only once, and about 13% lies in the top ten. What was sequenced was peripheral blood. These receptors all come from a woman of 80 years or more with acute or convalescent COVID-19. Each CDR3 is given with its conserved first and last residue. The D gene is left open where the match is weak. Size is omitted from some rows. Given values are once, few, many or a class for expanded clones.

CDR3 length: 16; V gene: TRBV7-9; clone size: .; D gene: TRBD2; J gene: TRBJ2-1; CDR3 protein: CASSSPGTRVYNEQFF; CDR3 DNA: TGTGCCAGCAGCAGTCCCGGGACTAGGGTATACAATGAGCAGTTCTTC
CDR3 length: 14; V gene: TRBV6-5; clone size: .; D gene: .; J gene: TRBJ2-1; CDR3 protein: CASSYTQQGNEQFF; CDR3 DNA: TGTGCCAGCAGTTACACTCAACAGGGCAATGAGCAGTTCTTC
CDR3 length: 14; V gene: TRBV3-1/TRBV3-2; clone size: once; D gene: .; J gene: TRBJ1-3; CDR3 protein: CASKRDSGGNTIYF; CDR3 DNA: TGTGCCAGCAAGAGAGACAGTGGCGGAAACACCATATATTTT
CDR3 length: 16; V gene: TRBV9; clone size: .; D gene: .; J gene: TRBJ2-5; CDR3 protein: CASSVGLQDSQETQYF; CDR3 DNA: TGTGCCAGCAGCGTAGGTCTTCAGGACAGCCAAGAGACCCAGTACTTC
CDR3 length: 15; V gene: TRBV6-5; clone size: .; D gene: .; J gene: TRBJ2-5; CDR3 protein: CASSYGGGSPETQYF; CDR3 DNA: TGTGCCAGCAGTTACGGTGGGGGGAGTCCAGAGACCCAGTACTTC
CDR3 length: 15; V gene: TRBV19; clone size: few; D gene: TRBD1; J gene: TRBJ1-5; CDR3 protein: CASSMTPQGNQPQHF; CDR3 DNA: TGTGCCAGTAGTATGACCCCACAGGGGAATCAGCCCCAGCATTTT
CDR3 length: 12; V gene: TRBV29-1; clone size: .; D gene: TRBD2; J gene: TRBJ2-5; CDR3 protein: CSYTSGGETQYF; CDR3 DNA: TGCAGCTATACTAGCGGGGGAGAGACCCAGTACTTC
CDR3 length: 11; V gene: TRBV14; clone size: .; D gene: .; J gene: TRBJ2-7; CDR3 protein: CASSQEDGQYF; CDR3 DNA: TGTGCCAGCAGCCAGGAGGACGGGCAGTACTTC
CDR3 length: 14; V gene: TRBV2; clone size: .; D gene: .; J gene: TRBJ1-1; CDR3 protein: CASSEGGGNTEAFF; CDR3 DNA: TGTGCCAGCAGTGAGGGAGGGGGAAATACTGAAGCTTTCTTT
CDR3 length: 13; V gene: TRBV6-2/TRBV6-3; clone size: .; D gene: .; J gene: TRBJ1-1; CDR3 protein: CASSDTGIPEAFF; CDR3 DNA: TGTGCCAGCAGTGACACAGGGATCCCTGAAGCTTTCTTT
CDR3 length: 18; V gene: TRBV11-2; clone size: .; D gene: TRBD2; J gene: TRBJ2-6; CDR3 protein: CASSLAQGGTSGANVLTF; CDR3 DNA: TGTGCCAGCAGCCTAGCGCAGGGAGGGACGTCTGGGGCCAACGTCCTGACTTTC
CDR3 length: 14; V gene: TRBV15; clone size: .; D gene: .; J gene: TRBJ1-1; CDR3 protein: CATRPREVITEAFF; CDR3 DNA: TGTGCCACCAGACCCAGGGAGGTCATCACTGAAGCTTTCTTT
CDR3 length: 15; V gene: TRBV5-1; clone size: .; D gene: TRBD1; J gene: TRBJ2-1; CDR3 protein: CASSTSGQAYNEQFF; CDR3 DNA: TGCGCCAGCAGCACCTCGGGACAGGCATACAATGAGCAGTTCTTC
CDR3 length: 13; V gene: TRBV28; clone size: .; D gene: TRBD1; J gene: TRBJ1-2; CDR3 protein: CASSLGQGDGYTF; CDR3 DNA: TGTGCCAGCAGTTTAGGACAGGGCGATGGCTACACCTTC
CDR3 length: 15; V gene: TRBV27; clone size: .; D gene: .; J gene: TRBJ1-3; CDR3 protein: CASSPRTGKGNTIYF; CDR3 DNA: TGTGCCAGCAGCCCCCGCACAGGGAAAGGAAACACCATATATTTT
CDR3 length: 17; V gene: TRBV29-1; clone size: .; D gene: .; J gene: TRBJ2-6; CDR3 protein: CSVEHIDRRSGANVLTF; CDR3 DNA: TGCAGCGTTGAACATATTGACAGACGCTCTGGGGCCAACGTCCTGACTTTC
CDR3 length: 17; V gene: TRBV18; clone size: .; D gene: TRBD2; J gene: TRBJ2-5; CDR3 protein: CASSPLAGGAEGETQYF; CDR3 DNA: TGTGCCAGCTCACCACTAGCGGGAGGAGCGGAAGGAGAGACCCAGTACTTC
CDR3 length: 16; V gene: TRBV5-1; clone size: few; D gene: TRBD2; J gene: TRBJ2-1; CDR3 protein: CASSVTSGASYNEQFF; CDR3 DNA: TGCGCCAGCAGCGTGACTAGCGGAGCCTCCTACAATGAGCAGTTCTTC
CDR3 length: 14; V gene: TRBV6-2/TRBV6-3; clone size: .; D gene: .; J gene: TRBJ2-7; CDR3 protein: CASSYSGQSYEQYF; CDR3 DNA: TGTGCCAGCAGTTACTCAGGACAGTCCTACGAGCAGTACTTC
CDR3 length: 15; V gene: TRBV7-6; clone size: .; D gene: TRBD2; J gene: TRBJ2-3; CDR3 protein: CASSAEGGSGDTQYF; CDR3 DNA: TGTGCCAGCAGCGCCGAGGGCGGGAGCGGGGATACGCAGTATTTT
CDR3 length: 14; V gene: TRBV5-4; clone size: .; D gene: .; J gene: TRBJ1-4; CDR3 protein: CASSLGGGNEKLFF; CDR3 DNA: TGTGCCAGCAGCCTGGGGGGGGGAAATGAAAAACTGTTTTTT
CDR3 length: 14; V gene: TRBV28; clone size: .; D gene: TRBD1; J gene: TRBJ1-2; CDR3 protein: CASRQGPSNYGYTF; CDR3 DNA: TGTGCCAGCAGACAGGGGCCATCTAACTATGGCTACACCTTC
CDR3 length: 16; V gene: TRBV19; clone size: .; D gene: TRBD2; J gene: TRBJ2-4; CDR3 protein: CASSRGLAGGRDIQYF; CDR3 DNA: TGTGCCAGTAGTAGAGGACTAGCGGGAGGCAGGGACATTCAGTACTTC
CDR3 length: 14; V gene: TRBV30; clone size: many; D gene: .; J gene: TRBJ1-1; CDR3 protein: CAWSQALMNTEAFF; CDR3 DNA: TGTGCCTGGAGCCAGGCTCTTATGAACACTGAAGCTTTCTTT
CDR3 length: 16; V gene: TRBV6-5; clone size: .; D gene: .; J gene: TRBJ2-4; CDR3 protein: CASSYSGGAEVTIQYF; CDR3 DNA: TGTGCCAGCAGTTACTCGGGGGGGGCGGAAGTCACCATTCAGTACTTC
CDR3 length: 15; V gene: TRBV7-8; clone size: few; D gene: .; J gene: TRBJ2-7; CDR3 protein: CASSLSGPSSYEQYF; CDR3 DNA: TGTGCCAGCAGCTTGTCTGGGCCCTCATCCTACGAGCAGTACTTC
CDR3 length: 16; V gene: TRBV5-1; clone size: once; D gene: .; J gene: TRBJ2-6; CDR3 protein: CASSAELRYGANVLTF; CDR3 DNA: TGCGCCAGCAGCGCGGAGTTGCGGTACGGGGCCAACGTCCTGACTTTC
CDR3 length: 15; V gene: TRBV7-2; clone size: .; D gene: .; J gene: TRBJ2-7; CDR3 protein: CASSYVLVRSYEQYF; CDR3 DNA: TGTGCCAGCAGCTACGTCCTCGTCAGATCCTACGAGCAGTACTTC
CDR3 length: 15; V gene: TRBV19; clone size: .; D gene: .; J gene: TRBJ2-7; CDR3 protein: CASSLWAGVSYEQYF; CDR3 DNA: TGTGCCAGTAGTCTCTGGGCAGGGGTCTCCTACGAGCAGTACTTC
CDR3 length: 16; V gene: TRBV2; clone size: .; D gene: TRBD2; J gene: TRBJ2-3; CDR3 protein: CASSEVGGLVIDTQYF; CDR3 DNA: TGTGCCAGCAGTGAAGTGGGGGGACTAGTCATAGATACGCAGTATTTT
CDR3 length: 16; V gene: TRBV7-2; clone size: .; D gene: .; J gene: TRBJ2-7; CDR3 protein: CASSTDAHRESYEQYF; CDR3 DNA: TGTGCCAGCAGCACAGACGCCCACAGGGAGTCCTACGAGCAGTACTTC
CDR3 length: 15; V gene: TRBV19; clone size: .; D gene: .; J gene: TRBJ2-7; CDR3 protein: CASSLTRSGIYEQYF; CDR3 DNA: TGTGCCAGTAGCCTCACTAGGAGTGGGATCTACGAGCAGTACTTC
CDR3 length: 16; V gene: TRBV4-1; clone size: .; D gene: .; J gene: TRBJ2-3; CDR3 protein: CASSQDGRESLDTQYF; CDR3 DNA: TGCGCCAGCAGCCAAGATGGGCGGGAAAGCTTAGATACGCAGTATTTT
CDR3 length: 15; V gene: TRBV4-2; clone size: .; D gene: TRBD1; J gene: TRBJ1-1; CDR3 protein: CASSHAGTGNTEAFF; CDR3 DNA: TGTGCCAGCAGCCACGCCGGGACAGGGAACACTGAAGCTTTCTTT
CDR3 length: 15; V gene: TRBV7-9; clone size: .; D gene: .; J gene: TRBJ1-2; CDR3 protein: CASSLGSGRENGYTF; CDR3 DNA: TGTGCCAGCAGCTTGGGCTCGGGCCGGGAGAATGGCTACACCTTC
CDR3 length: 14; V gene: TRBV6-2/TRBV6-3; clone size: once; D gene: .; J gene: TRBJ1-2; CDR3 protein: CASSEGHGNYGYTF; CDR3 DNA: TGTGCCAGCAGTGAGGGACACGGCAACTATGGCTACACCTTC
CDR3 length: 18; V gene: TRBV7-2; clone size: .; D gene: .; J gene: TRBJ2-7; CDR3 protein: CASSLEGAYRTVSYEQYF; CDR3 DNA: TGTGCCAGCAGCTTAGAAGGAGCGTATAGGACAGTATCCTACGAGCAGTACTTC
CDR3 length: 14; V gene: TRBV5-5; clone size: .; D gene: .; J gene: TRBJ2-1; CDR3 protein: CASAPDRTYNEQFF; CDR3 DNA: TGTGCCAGCGCCCCGGACAGAACCTACAATGAGCAGTTCTTC
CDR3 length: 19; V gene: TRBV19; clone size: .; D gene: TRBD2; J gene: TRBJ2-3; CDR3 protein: CASSPTASGRTRGTDTQYF; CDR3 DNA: TGTGCCAGTAGTCCCACGGCTAGCGGGAGGACCAGGGGCACAGATACGCAGTATTTT
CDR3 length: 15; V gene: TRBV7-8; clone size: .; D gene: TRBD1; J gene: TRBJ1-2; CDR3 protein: CASSRRQGARYGYTF; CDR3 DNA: TGTGCCAGCAGCCGTCGACAGGGGGCTCGGTATGGCTACACCTTC
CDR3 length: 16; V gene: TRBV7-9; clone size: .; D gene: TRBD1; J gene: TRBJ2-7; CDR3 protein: CASSLSSGQGFYEQYF; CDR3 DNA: TGTGCCAGCAGCTTATCAAGCGGACAGGGTTTTTACGAGCAGTACTTC
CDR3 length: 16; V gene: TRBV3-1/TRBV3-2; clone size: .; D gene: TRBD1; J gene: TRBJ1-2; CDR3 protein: CASSQAVQGGDYGYTF; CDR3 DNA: TGTGCCAGCAGCCAAGCCGTCCAGGGGGGCGACTATGGCTACACCTTC
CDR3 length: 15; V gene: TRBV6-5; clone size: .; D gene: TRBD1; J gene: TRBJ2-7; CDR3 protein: CASKKSGGAIYEQYF; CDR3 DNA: TGTGCCAGCAAGAAATCAGGGGGCGCGATCTACGAGCAGTACTTC
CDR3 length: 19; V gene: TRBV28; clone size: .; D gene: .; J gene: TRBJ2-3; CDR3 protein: CASSLLPGMWTSSTDTQYF; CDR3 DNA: TGTGCCAGCAGTTTACTCCCTGGAATGTGGACATCTAGCACAGATACGCAGTATTTT
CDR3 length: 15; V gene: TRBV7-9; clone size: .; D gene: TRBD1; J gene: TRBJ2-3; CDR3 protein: CASSLLQGFTDTQYF; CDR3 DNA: TGTGCCAGCAGCTTACTACAGGGGTTCACAGATACGCAGTATTTT
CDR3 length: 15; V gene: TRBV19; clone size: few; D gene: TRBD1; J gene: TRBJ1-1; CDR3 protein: CASSPWTGVNTEAFF; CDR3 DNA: TGTGCCAGTAGTCCTTGGACAGGTGTGAACACTGAAGCTTTCTTT
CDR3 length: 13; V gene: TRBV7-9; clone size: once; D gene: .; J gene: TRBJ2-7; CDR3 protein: CASSFIVSYEQYF; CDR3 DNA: TGTGCCAGCAGCTTTATAGTATCCTACGAGCAGTACTTC
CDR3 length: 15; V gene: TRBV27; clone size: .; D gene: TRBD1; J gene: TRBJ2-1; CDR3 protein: CASSSGGSSYNEQFF; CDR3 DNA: TGTGCCAGCAGTTCAGGGGGAAGCTCCTACAATGAGCAGTTCTTC
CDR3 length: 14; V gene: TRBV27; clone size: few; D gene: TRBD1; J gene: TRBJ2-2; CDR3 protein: CASSQGALTGELFF; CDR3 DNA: TGTGCCAGCAGTCAGGGGGCGCTCACCGGGGAGCTGTTTTTT
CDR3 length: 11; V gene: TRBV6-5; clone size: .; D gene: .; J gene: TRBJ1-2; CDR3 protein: CATRRLGGYTF; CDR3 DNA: TGTGCCACCAGGCGGTTGGGTGGCTACACCTTC
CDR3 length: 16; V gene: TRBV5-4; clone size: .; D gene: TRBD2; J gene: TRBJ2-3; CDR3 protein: CASSLDPSGRMDTQYF; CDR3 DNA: TGTGCCAGCAGCTTGGACCCTAGCGGGAGAATGGATACGCAGTATTTT
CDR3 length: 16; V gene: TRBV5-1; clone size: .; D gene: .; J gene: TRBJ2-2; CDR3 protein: CASSSQGSAGTGELFF; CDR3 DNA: TGCGCCAGCAGCTCTCAGGGGAGCGCCGGCACCGGGGAGCTGTTTTTT
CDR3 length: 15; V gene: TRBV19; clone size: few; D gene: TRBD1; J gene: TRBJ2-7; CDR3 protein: CASSMRGQVSYEQYF; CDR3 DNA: TGTGCCAGTAGTATGAGGGGACAGGTCTCCTACGAGCAGTACTTC
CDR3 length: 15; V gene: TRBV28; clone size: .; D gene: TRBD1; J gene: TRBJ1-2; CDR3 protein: CASSPLTGVSYGYTF; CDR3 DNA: TGTGCCAGCAGCCCCCTTACAGGGGTCAGCTATGGCTACACCTTC